What follows are 4 T cell receptor beta chains derived from one specimen sequenced in a study of somatic mutations in cytotoxic T cells in rheumatoid arthritis. TCRdb's copy holds only in-frame clones and misses some; the assay was immunoSEQ multiplex PCR. The table includes roughly 2,500 clones, almost 85% detected once. Source material: CD8+ T cells sorted from blood. Every receptor here comes from an adult with rheumatoid arthritis.

This clone was observed a handful of times. The J gene is TRBJ1-1, the V gene TRBV4-1; 7 bases are shared with TRBD1. J was trimmed by 1 base and V by 4 bases; bases with no gene match: 3. Germline CDR1 MGHRA, CDR2 YSYEKL. The CDR3 covers 14 residues. The CDR3 loop is CASSLRDRNTEAFF. The CDR3 nucleotides are TGCGCCAGCAGCCTACGGGACAGGAACACTGAAGCTTTCTTT.

This clone was seen once. The chain joins TRBV7-6 to TRBJ2-3, with D unclear. In germline, CDR1 is SGHVS, CDR2 FNYEAQ. The ends were cut back, 5 bases at V and 6 bases at J, with 6 bases in the middle. The CDR3 runs 11 residues. The CDR3: CASSVGDTQYF. CDR3 DNA: TGTGCCAGCAGCGTGGGCGATACGCAGTATTTT.

The chain has TRBV7-9 and TRBJ1-4, with D hard to call. The CDR3 covers 16 residues. Germline values: CDR1 SEHNR, CDR2 FQNEAQ (reference sequence). Trimming took off 1 base at V and 6 bases at J, with 15 bases between the two ends. CDR3 in amino acids: CASSLDGRGSDEKLFF. CDR3 bases: TGTGCCAGCAGCTTAGACGGGCGAGGTTCGGATGAAAAACTGTTTTTT.

The CDR3 DNA reads TGTGCCAGCAGCTTCCGGGACCACCCCTATGACGAGCAGTTCTTC. Its translation is CASSFRDHPYDEQFF. This chain joins TRBV7-3 and TRBJ2-1, with D tentatively TRBD1 or TRBD2 (5 bases each). This CDR3 has 15 residues. V gave up 3 bases and J gave up 10 bases, with 19 bases separating them. The germline V gene encodes CDR1 SGHTA and CDR2 FQGTGA.